This T cell receptor (beta chain) was captured by sequencing in a study of shared clonotypes between healthy human individuals. Regarding the study as a whole: The generation probabilities recorded for non-shared clonotypes fell below those of clonotypes shared by all four donors.

On this clone: Its antigen is undetermined.

Trimming removed 8 bases from V and 4 bases from J; junction bases left unmatched: 3. The CDR3 is made up of 14 amino acids. Germline V gives CDR1 SNHLY, CDR2 FYNNEI. Produced via immunoSEQ multiplex PCR; TCRdb's table is partial and in-frame only. The table includes 550,000 to 700,000 clones, about three quarters detected once. Sequencing was carried out using memory CD4+ T cells sorted from blood. Specified subset: CD45RA-negative fraction. The sequence derives from a woman in her 30s in good health. This chain joins TRBV2 and TRBJ2-2, with TRBD1 matching 11 bases. CDR3 nucleotides: TGTGCCAGCTGGGGACAGGGGGGCACCGGGGAGCTGTTTTTT. The encoded protein is CASWGQGGTGELFF.